The next 23 T cell receptor beta chains were all read from a single sample in a study of cytomegalovirus exposure and HLA in healthy donors. It was with 60 Vbeta and 13 Jbeta primers that the PCR ran. Data came from immunoSEQ multiplex PCR; TCRdb stores just in-frame clones and leaves some out. The sample lists hundreds of thousands of clones; just under 85% were seen once. Sequenced material: PBMCs. The receptors originated from a middle-aged woman in good health and CMV-seronegative.

The chain uses TRBV30 and TRBJ2-7; D remains ambiguous. The germline V and J ends were trimmed by 0 bases and 2 bases, with 5 bases remaining between them. From germline, CDR1 is GTSNPN and CDR2 SVGIG (reference sequence). The CDR3 loop spans 12 amino acids. CDR3 sequence (DNA): TGTGCCTGGAGTGTATCGGCCTACGAGCAGTACTTC. Protein product: CAWSVSAYEQYF.

This clone appeared once. The CDR3 DNA sequence: TGTGCCAGTAGTTCTAGCGGGGGTCCCTACGAGCAGTACTTC. Translating it yields CASSSSGGPYEQYF. The chain employs TRBV19 and TRBJ2-7; TRBD2 agrees at 10 bases. V lost 5 bases and J lost 2; bases outside the gene matches: 3. Germline V CDR1 and CDR2: LNHDA, SQIVND (reference sequence). The CDR3 loop spans 14 amino acids.

In nucleotides, the CDR3 is TGTGCCAGTGGGGGACATTCGAACACCGGGGAGCTGTTTTTT. The encoded protein is CASGGHSNTGELFF. The V gene is TRBV19, the J gene TRBJ2-2; a weak D match, TRBD1 (6 bases). Trimming left V 8 bases short and J 0 bases short, with 10 bases between. The germline CDR1 and CDR2 sequences are LNHDA and SQIVND (reference sequence). The CDR3 consists of 14 residues.

Notes on this clone: The sample has other DNA sequences that encode this CDR3 too. The chain uses TRBV7-6 and TRBJ2-2, with 11 bases identical to TRBD2. The CDR3 is made up of 15 amino acids. Germline CDR1 and CDR2: SGHVS and FNYEAQ. V gave up 6 bases and J gave up 5 bases; unmatched junction bases: 5. The CDR3 bases are TGTGCCAGCAGTCCCGGGACTAGCGGAACCGGGGAGCTGTTTTTT. It encodes CASSPGTSGTGELFF.

The chain is built from TRBV29-1 and TRBJ1-2; a weak D match, TRBD1 (6 bases). There are 14 residues in the CDR3. Trimming pared 7 bases from V and 7 bases from J, leaving 22 bases between. Germline V gene data show CDR1 as SQVTM and CDR2 as ANQGSEA. In DNA form, the CDR3 reads TGCAGCGCCCCCGAACAGGGAGCGGCAGGTGGCTACACCTTC. It codes for CSAPEQGAAGGYTF.

This clone appeared a few times. V is TRBV5-4 and J is TRBJ2-2; 11 positions agree with TRBD2. The CDR3 is 16 residues long. Trimming took 4 bases from V and 1 from J; bases not matched to a gene: 3. Germline values: CDR1 SGHNT, CDR2 YYREEE (reference sequence). The CDR3 DNA sequence: TGTGCCAGCAGCCTGGGACTAGCGGTGAACACCGGGGAGCTGTTTTTT. Translation gives CASSLGLAVNTGELFF.

The V gene is TRBV6-1, the J gene TRBJ1-1, with D perhaps matching TRBD1 (5 bases). The CDR3 length is 13 residues. The V and J ends lost 5 bases and 1 base respectively, with 8 bases between them. Germline V gene sequence: CDR1 MNHNS, CDR2 SASEGT. DNA for the CDR3: TGTGCCAGCAGTAAGGACACGAACACTGAAGCTTTCTTT. The encoded protein is CASSKDTNTEAFF.

J is TRBJ2-7 and V is TRBV7-2; TRBD1 is a possible D gene (5 bases). V lost 10 bases and J 1 base, leaving 17 bases between the germline ends. There are 14 residues in the CDR3. Germline V gene lookup returns CDR1 SGHTA and CDR2 FQGNSA. In DNA, the CDR3 is TGTGCCACCTCTAGGACATCGCCATCCTACGAGCAGTACTTC. It yields the protein CATSRTSPSYEQYF.

V is TRBV5-4 and J is TRBJ2-3; TRBD2 aligns across 8 bases. V shed 0 bases, J shed 4 bases, and the junction held 7 bases outside the gene matches. This CDR3 has 16 amino acids. Germline CDR1 reads SGHNT; CDR2 reads YYREEE (reference sequence). Written as DNA, the CDR3 is TGTGCCAGCAGCTTGGGCAAGGGACTAGACGCAGATACGCAGTATTTT. Its translation is CASSLGKGLDADTQYF.

CDR3: CASASGFLAKNIQYF. The CDR3 DNA follows: TGTGCCAGCGCGTCAGGTTTCCTAGCCAAAAACATTCAGTACTTC. V usage is TRBV19 and J usage is TRBJ2-4; D not certain. The germline V and J ends were trimmed by 9 bases and 0 bases, with 15 bases remaining between them. The CDR3 is 15 amino acids. Germline V gene sequence: CDR1 LNHDA, CDR2 SQIVND (reference sequence).

V is TRBV21-1 and J is TRBJ2-7; TRBD1, the table's D call, was not compared with the DNA. TRBV21-1 is an annotated pseudogene. This CDR3 comprises 18 residues. This chain's CDR3 is CASSKTGRGTGFLPEQYF. The CDR3 region has the DNA TGTGCCAGCAGCAAAACGGGTCGGGGGACAGGGTTCCTCCCCGAGCAGTACTTC.

The rearrangement links TRBV5-4 to TRBJ2-3; 11 bases line up with TRBD2. Germline lookup yields CDR1 SGHNT and CDR2 YYREEE (reference sequence). This CDR3 has 17 amino acids. J gave up 2 bases and V 4 bases, and 9 bases lay outside the gene matches. This CDR3 is CASSPGTSGRNTDTQYF. The CDR3 bases are TGTGCCAGCAGCCCCGGGACTAGCGGAAGAAACACAGATACGCAGTATTTT.

The V gene is TRBV10-3, the J gene TRBJ1-5; 7 nucleotides align to TRBD1. The V and J ends lost 4 bases and 0 bases, in that order; junction bases with no gene match: 6. CDR3 length equals 16 residues. Germline-derived CDR1 and CDR2 are ENHRY and SYGVKD. CDR3 nucleotide sequence: TGTGCCATCAGTGGAACACAGGGGAGTAGCAATCAGCCCCAGCATTTT. It codes for CAISGTQGSSNQPQHF.

This chain connects TRBV30 to TRBJ1-5, with D perhaps matching TRBD1 (5 bases). This CDR3 comprises 15 residues. CDR1 GTSNPN and CDR2 SVGIG come from the germline V gene (reference sequence). Deletions cut 2 bases from V and 0 bases from J, with 11 bases between. CDR3 DNA sequence: TGTGCCTGGAGTCCCGGGGGACTTAGCAATCAGCCCCAGCATTTT. Protein: CAWSPGGLSNQPQHF.

This sequence joins TRBV10-1 and TRBJ2-7; the match to TRBD2 covers 8 bases. This CDR3 contains 16 residues. With 2 bases clipped from V and 2 bases from J, the junction kept 8 bases outside the gene matches. Germline-derived CDR1 and CDR2 are WNHNN and SYGVQD (reference sequence). DNA for the CDR3: TGCGCCAGCAGTGAGACCGGGGGGGCTCTCCCCTACGAGCAGTACTTC. Protein: CASSETGGALPYEQYF.

This clone was observed once. The chain recombines TRBV7-9 with TRBJ1-6; D gene ambiguous. Trimming removed 5 bases at V and 8 bases at J, with 16 bases between. The CDR3 has 15 residues. CDR1 is SEHNR and CDR2 is FQNEAQ in the germline V gene (reference sequence). CDR3 sequence: CASSPRGSGDSPLHF. DNA for the CDR3: TGTGCCAGCAGCCCGCGTGGCAGCGGGGATTCACCCCTCCACTTT.

Turning to this clone: An end of the junction differs from the germline gene, which may be a read error. V is TRBV14 and J is TRBJ1-2; TRBD1 might be the D (5 bases). Germline V lookup: CDR1 SGHDN, CDR2 FVKESK. The CDR3 sequence is 13 residues long. The CDR3 loop reads CASSQGRVGGYPF. The CDR3 nucleotides are TGTGCCAGCAGCCAAGGCAGGGTGGGAGGCTACCCCTTC.

The V call is TRBV5-1, the J call TRBJ1-1, with unresolved D. The germline V and J ends were trimmed by 1 base and 5 bases, with 9 bases remaining between them. The germline V gene has CDR1 SGHRS and CDR2 YFSETQ. This CDR3 spans 13 amino acids. CDR3 residues: CASSLYGETEAFF. CDR3 DNA: TGCGCCAGCAGCTTGTACGGGGAAACTGAAGCTTTCTTT. Based on the CDR3 plus reference TRBV5-1 and TRBJ1-1, the full variable domain is KAGVTQTPRYLIKTRGQQVTLSCSPISGHRSVSWYQQTPGQGLQFLFEYFSETQRNKGNFPGRFSGRQFSNSRSEMNVSTLELGDSALYLCASSLYGETEAFFGQGTRLTVV.

V is TRBV7-3 and J is TRBJ1-1, with 8 bases fitting TRBD1. Looked up from germline, CDR1 is SGHTA and CDR2 is FQGTGA. V lost 5 bases, J lost 1 base, and 3 bases stayed unmatched. This CDR3 has 14 amino acids. CDR3 protein: CASSADRGNTEAFF. Here the CDR3 DNA reads TGTGCCAGCAGCGCCGACAGGGGGAACACTGAAGCTTTCTTT.

The chain uses TRBV9 and TRBJ2-3, with 7 bases identical to TRBD2. This CDR3 is 14 amino acids long. Per the germline V gene, CDR1 is SGDLS and CDR2 is YYNGEE. V gave up 7 bases and J gave up 1 base; unmatched junction bases: 6. CDR3: CASSMAGGTDTQYF. As DNA, the CDR3 is TGTGCCAGCTCCATGGCGGGGGGCACAGATACGCAGTATTTT.

V is TRBV27 and J is TRBJ1-2; D might be TRBD1 (6 bases). V lost 3 bases to trimming and J lost 4 bases, with 9 bases between them. Germline CDR1 and CDR2: MNHEY and SMNVEV (reference sequence). The CDR3 is 13 residues long. The CDR3 coding sequence is TGTGCCAGCAGTTTGACAGGCGCCTATGGCTACACCTTC. Translated: CASSLTGAYGYTF.

CDR3 sequence (DNA): TGTGCCTGGAGCGAAGGGGATAAAAACATTCAGTACTTC. It encodes CAWSEGDKNIQYF. The V call is TRBV30, the J call TRBJ2-4; tentative D call: TRBD1 (5 bases). The germline CDR1 and CDR2 sequences are GTSNPN and SVGIG (reference sequence). The CDR3 sequence is 13 residues long. V was pared by 3 bases and J by 4 bases, with 10 bases between.

This chain uses TRBV11-3 with TRBJ1-1; 7 bases fit TRBD1. The germline V gene has CDR1 SGHNT and CDR2 YENEEA. The J segment lost 8 bases and the V segment lost 5 bases, leaving 8 bases of the junction unmatched. CDR3 length: 13 residues. The CDR3 DNA sequence: TGTGCCAGCAGCACCGGGACAGCCCAGGAAGCTTTCTTT. It is translated as CASSTGTAQEAFF.